This T cell receptor beta chain was obtained from a study of shared clonotypes between healthy human individuals. The overall study: Each donor's CD4 naive and CD4 memory cells filled three plates apiece, CD8 naive two, and CD8 memory one.

This clone is a singleton in its sample. What it binds is unknown. The protocol was immunoSEQ multiplex PCR, while the TCRdb copy is restricted to in-frame clones and leaves out a portion. Counted here are about 680,000 clones, more than 70% occurring once; the ten biggest clones make up around 2%. The V gene's germline CDR1 is MNHEY and CDR2 SVGAGI. Trimming left V 0 bases short and J 3 bases short, with 6 bases between. The CDR3 has 14 residues. The study, taken as a whole, reports: The study sampled only blood, and tissue repertoires likely differ. Unshared clonotypes carried lower generation probabilities than those common to all four donors.

The J gene is TRBJ2-4, the V gene TRBV6-5; no clear D gene. What was sequenced was memory CD4+ T cells sorted from blood. Stated subset: CD45RA-negative fraction. The TCR comes from a woman between 25 and 40 years old in good health. This chain's CDR3 is CASSYSSFKNIQYF. CDR3 coding DNA: TGTGCCAGCAGTTACTCGAGTTTCAAAAACATTCAGTACTTC.